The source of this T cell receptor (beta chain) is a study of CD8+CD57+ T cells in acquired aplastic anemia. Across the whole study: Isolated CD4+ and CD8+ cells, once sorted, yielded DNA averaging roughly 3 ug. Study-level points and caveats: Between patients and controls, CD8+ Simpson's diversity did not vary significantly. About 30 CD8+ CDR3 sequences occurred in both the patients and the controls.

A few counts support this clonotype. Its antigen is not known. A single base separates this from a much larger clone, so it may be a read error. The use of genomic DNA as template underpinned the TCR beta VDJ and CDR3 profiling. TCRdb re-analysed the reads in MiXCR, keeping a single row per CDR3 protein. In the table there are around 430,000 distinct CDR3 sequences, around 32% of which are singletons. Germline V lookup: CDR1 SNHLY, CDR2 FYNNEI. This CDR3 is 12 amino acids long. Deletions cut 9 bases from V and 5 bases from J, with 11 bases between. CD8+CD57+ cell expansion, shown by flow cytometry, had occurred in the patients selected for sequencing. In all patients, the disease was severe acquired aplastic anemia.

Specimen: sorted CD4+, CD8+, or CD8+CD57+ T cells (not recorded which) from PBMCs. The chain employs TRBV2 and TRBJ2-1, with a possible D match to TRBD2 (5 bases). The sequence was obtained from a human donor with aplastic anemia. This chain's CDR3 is CARLTTNNEQFF. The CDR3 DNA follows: TGTGCCAGACTGACTACGAACAATGAGCAGTTCTTC.